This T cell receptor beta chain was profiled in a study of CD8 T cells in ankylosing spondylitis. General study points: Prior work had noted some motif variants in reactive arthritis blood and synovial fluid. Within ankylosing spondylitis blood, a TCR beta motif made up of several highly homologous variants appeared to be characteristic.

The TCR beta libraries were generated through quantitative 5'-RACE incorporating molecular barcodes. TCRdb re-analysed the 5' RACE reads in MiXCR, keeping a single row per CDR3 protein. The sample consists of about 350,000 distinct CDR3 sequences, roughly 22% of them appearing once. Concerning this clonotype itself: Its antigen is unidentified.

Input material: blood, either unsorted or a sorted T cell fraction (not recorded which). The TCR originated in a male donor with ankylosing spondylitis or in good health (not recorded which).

The CDR3, as DNA: TGTGCCATCAGTGACTCTGGTTTAGATGGAGCTTTCTTT. The encoded protein is CAISDSGLDGAFF. The chain has TRBV10-3 and TRBJ1-1; D gene unclear. The ends were cut back, 3 bases at V and 10 bases at J, with 15 bases in the middle. Per germline, CDR1 ENHRY and CDR2 SYGVKD. This CDR3 contains 13 residues.